The present entry profiles one T cell receptor beta chain with its context. The data were obtained in a study of PD-1 blockade in classical Hodgkin lymphoma. Germline V lookup: CDR1 LNHNV, CDR2 YYDKDF (reference sequence). The CDR3 length is 13 residues. Trimming shortened V by 4 bases and J by 5 bases, and 12 bases separated the two germline ends. Time point in this sample: cycle 4 day 1 (C4D1), after five to seven weeks of nivolumab. Relapses following autologous stem cell transplantation were seen in all patients, with brentuximab vedotin exposure varying. Repertoires were generated with immunoSEQ multiplex PCR, while TCRdb's copy carries only in-frame clones and drops some. Found here are 96,000 or so clones, approximately 94% of them singletons; the top ten hold roughly 1.9%.

J is TRBJ2-7 and V is TRBV15, with unresolved D. The sequence came from a human donor with classical Hodgkin lymphoma. Here the sequenced sample was peripheral blood mononuclear cells (PBMCs), taken before the fourth cycle of nivolumab. In DNA form, the CDR3 reads TGTGCCACCAGCATTCGACATACAGACGAGCAGTACTTC. Its translation is CATSIRHTDEQYF.